Below, one T cell receptor (beta chain) is given with its context. Antigen: not known. Germline V lookup: CDR1 MGHRA, CDR2 YSYEKL. The ends were cut back, 0 bases at V and 4 bases at J, with 15 bases in the middle. This CDR3 spans 16 amino acids. Noted treatment: roughly 18 received Ad26.COV2.S at low or high dose, single or two shots; about five received placebo; per-sample allocation not given. Samples analyzed were those drawn on day 63 after the first vaccine or placebo injection. Repertoires were generated with immunoSEQ multiplex PCR, while TCRdb's copy carries only in-frame clones and drops some. The sample holds 200,000 to 300,000 clones, around 88% seen once. The sample belongs to a study of Ad26.COV2.S vaccination and SARS-CoV-2 variants. The wider study: Once, or twice with 56 days between doses, Ad26.COV2.S was given intramuscularly. Study results and limitations: Breadth and depth estimates from TCRs may understate total T cell responses. Ad26.COV2.S recipients had broader spike-specific TCRs (P = 0.0014).

Here the sequenced sample was peripheral blood, taken in a trial of Ad26.COV2.S vaccine versus placebo. This TCR was sampled from a person between 18 and 65 years old who received the Ad26.COV2.S COVID-19 vaccine or a placebo. This chain links TRBV4-1 with TRBJ1-2; D possibly corresponds to TRBD1 (5 bases). The CDR3 sequence is CASSQDPVGAIYGYTF. CDR3 DNA sequence: TGCGCCAGCAGCCAAGATCCAGTAGGGGCGATCTATGGCTACACCTTC.